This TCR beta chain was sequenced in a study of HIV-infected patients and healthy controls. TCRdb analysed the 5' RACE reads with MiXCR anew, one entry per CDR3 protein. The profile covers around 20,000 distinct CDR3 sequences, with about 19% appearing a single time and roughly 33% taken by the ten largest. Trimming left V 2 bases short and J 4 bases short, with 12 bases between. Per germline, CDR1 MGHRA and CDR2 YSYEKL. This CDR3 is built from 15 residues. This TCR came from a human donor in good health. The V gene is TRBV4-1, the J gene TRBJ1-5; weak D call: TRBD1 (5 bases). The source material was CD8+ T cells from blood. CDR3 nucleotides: TGCGCCAGCAGCCAAATCGACAGTGGGAATCAGCCCCAGCATTTT. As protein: CASSQIDSGNQPQHF.